This entry features one T cell receptor beta chain sequence. The antigen is unknown. Gene names refer to mouse genes. The read finishes 1 residue shy of the CDR3 end, and the germline J gene is used to complete it. TCRdb's copy holds only in-frame clones and misses some; the assay was immunoSEQ multiplex PCR. The repertoire includes approximately 5,200 clones, 33% of them detected once, and approximately 4.5% sits in the top ten. The CDR3 sequence is 15 residues long. V lost 5 bases, J lost 0 bases, and 10 bases lay in between. Germline lookup yields CDR1 LGHNA and CDR2 YNLKQL (reference sequence). The entry originates in a study of tissue T cells after allogeneic stem cell transplantation. General study findings and limits: Some tissue clones might be persisting host cells; their alloreactivity or antigen specificity was not determined. Within patients, tissue anatomy strongly shaped TCR repertoire composition.

Indicated time point: mouse harvest day 14 after allogeneic transplant. The graft held 10^6 splenic CD5+ T cells and 10^7 T-cell-depleted bone marrow cells. This sequence joins TRBV5 and TRBJ1-4; D perhaps matches TRBD1 (6 bases). The source of this sequence is a female BALB/c mouse given C57BL/6 T cells with graft-versus-host disease after an allogeneic hematopoietic cell transplant. Sequencing was done on a sample of skin. The CDR3 bases that were read are TGTGCCAGCAGCTCCGGGACAATTTCCAACGAAAGATTATTT. Translation: CASSSGTISNERLF. The full CDR3 sequence reads CASSSGTISNERLFF.